This T cell receptor (beta chain) was recorded in a study of shared clonotypes between healthy human individuals. The V gene's germline CDR1 is PRHDT and CDR2 FYEKMQ (reference sequence). Trimming pared 4 bases from V and 0 bases from J, leaving 7 bases between. The CDR3 extends over 15 amino acids. Concerning this clone itself: Antigen specificity is unknown.

The data were produced by immunoSEQ multiplex PCR, yet TCRdb's version contains in-frame clones alone and is incomplete. The table records around 600,000 clones, roughly 95% of them present only once. Naive CD8 populations comprised CD45RO-negative cells positively selected for CCR7, excluding terminally differentiated effector memory CD45RA+ cells. The study, taken as a whole, reports: Clonotype sharing among the donors was expected to vary with sequencing depth. Tissues were not sampled, only blood, and their repertoires likely differ.

The sample was naive CD8+ T cells sorted from blood. This clonotype was obtained from a woman in her twenties or thirties in good health. The V gene is TRBV13, the J gene TRBJ2-6; D gene ambiguous. DNA of the CDR3: TGTGCCAGCAGCTATGGGTACTCTGGGGCCAACGTCCTGACTTTC. It is translated as CASSYGYSGANVLTF.